The 14 T cell receptor beta chains below come from one sample, sequenced in a study of T cells expressing NK-cell markers. TCRdb reworked the 5' RACE reads into one entry per CDR3 protein, no DNA. The specimen's table records a few hundred thousand distinct CDR3 sequences. The material sequenced was blood T cells: a sorted CD56 or NKG2C T cell subset, CD4+ or CD8+ T cells, or bulk PBMC T cells (not recorded which). The receptors here all came from a woman in her forties or fifties in good health.

The CDR3 region is CASTPGLAGGWTDTQYF. The V and J genes are TRBV12-3 or TRBV12-4 and TRBJ2-3; TCRdb designates TRBD2, a call that cannot be tested without DNA. The CDR3 spans 17 residues.

CDR3 region: CASSVGASGSYNEQFF. The chain carries TRBV9 and TRBJ2-1; the D call from TCRdb, TRBD2, cannot be confirmed without DNA. The germline gives CDR1 SGDLS, CDR2 YYNGEE. This CDR3 region has 16 residues.

The V call is TRBV20-1, the J call TRBJ2-3; TCRdb calls TRBD2, which cannot be checked without DNA. Looked up from germline, CDR1 is DFQATT and CDR2 is SNEGSKA (reference sequence). This CDR3 contains 16 residues. Here the CDR3 reads CSARARLVSSTDTQYF.

The rearrangement joins TRBV6-5 to TRBJ2-7; absent DNA, TCRdb's TRBD2 call cannot be checked. Germline lookup yields CDR1 MNHEY and CDR2 SVGAGI. There are 11 residues in the CDR3. CDR3 protein: CASTLLGEQYF.

V and J are TRBV24-1 and TRBJ1-1; TCRdb returns TRBD1, unconfirmable since there is no DNA. The CDR3 is 14 amino acids. The V gene's germline CDR1 is KGHDR and CDR2 SFDVKD. The CDR3 reads CATSASGRGGEAFF.

This sequence joins TRBV10-3 and TRBJ2-1. From germline, CDR1 is ENHRY and CDR2 SYGVKD. The CDR3 consists of 11 residues. This CDR3 reads CATGQTVEQFF.

The chain is built from TRBV30 and TRBJ1-2; TCRdb gives TRBD1 as the D gene, but with no DNA this cannot be confirmed. Germline CDR1 is GTSNPN and CDR2 is SVGIG (reference sequence). The CDR3 loop spans 15 amino acids. The CDR3 spells CAWSVHGGTTYGYTF.

CDR3 residues: CASSQGAIQYF. The chain combines TRBV4-2 with TRBJ2-4. Looked up from germline, CDR1 is LGHNA and CDR2 is YNFKEQ. The CDR3 is made up of 11 amino acids.

The rearrangement joins TRBV20-1 to TRBJ1-4. The CDR3 consists of 11 residues. CDR1 DFQATT and CDR2 SNEGSKA come from the germline V gene (reference sequence). The chain's CDR3 is CSARDRSKLFF.

The J gene is TRBJ1-1, the V gene TRBV7-8. Germline V lookup: CDR1 SGHVS, CDR2 FQNEAQ. The CDR3 is 12 residues long. CDR3 residues: CASSQRSGEAFF.

The V and J genes are TRBV20-1 and TRBJ2-5; TCRdb's D gene call, TRBD2, goes unchecked for lack of DNA. Germline V gene data show CDR1 as DFQATT and CDR2 as SNEGSKA (reference sequence). CDR3 length equals 18 residues. The CDR3: CSANSRLAGGPSQETQYF.

The chain is built from TRBV6-2 or TRBV6-3 and TRBJ2-4; TCRdb's D call, TRBD2, is unchecked because there is no DNA. Germline assignment: CDR1 MNHEY and CDR2 SVGEGT. This CDR3 has 15 amino acids. Here the CDR3 reads CASRAGLAGENIQYF.

V and J are TRBV7-9 and TRBJ2-7; the D call of TRBD1 rests on TCRdb alone, since no DNA is present to check it. The germline V gene encodes CDR1 SEHNR and CDR2 FQNEAQ (reference sequence). This CDR3 comprises 17 residues. CDR3 sequence: CASSLDSLGQRTYEQYF.

The chain employs TRBV4-1 and TRBJ1-2; TCRdb's D gene call, TRBD1, goes unchecked for lack of DNA. The CDR3 contains 15 residues. CDR1 MGHRA and CDR2 YSYEKL come from the germline V gene. The CDR3 reads CASSQEMGPLYGYTF.